The 20 T cell receptor beta chains presented below share a single source sample, sequenced in a study of T cell responses to AZD1222 COVID-19 vaccine. Sequencing was performed with immunoSEQ multiplex PCR; in TCRdb, only in-frame clones are kept and a portion is missing. The sample consists of tens of thousands of clones, around 91% of them appearing once. Material: peripheral blood, obtained 28 days after the second AZD1222 dose. The receptor set was obtained from an adult who received the AZD1222 COVID-19 vaccine.

This chain's CDR3 is CASSSTVAGASYEQYF. The CDR3 region has the DNA TGTGCCAGCAGCTCCACTGTAGCGGGGGCCTCCTACGAGCAGTACTTC. The chain employs TRBV7-6 and TRBJ2-7; 9 positions match TRBD2. V was clipped by 4 bases and J by 0 bases; unmatched bases: 7. The CDR3 consists of 16 residues. Germline V gene sequence: CDR1 SGHVS, CDR2 FNYEAQ.

This sequence joins TRBV29-1 and TRBJ1-2; TRBD1 matches at 9 bases. The CDR3 has 11 residues. The germline CDR1 and CDR2 sequences are SQVTM and ANQGSEA. Trimming removed 6 bases from V and 6 bases from J; junction bases left unmatched: 2. CDR3 nucleotides: TGCAGCGTAGACAGGGGGAATGGCTACACCTTC. As protein: CSVDRGNGYTF.

The chain employs TRBV7-9 and TRBJ1-3; D is possibly TRBD1 (5 bases). The CDR3 is 18 amino acids. Germline CDR1 and CDR2: SEHNR and FQNEAQ (reference sequence). V shed 5 bases and J shed 0 bases, with 20 bases lying between them. CDR3 protein: CASSPSRGTPYSGNTIYF. The CDR3 bases are TGTGCCAGCAGCCCAAGTAGGGGCACCCCGTACTCTGGAAACACCATATATTTT.

The chain couples TRBV4-3 to TRBJ1-1; TRBD1 is a possible D gene (5 bases). Germline CDR1 reads LGHNA; CDR2 reads YSLEER. The CDR3 is made up of 15 amino acids. V was shortened by 0 bases and J by 1 base, with 9 bases between the two germline ends. In nucleotides, the CDR3 is TGCGCCAGCAGCCAAGATTCCACAGGGAACACTGAAGCTTTCTTT. Its translation: CASSQDSTGNTEAFF.

This chain links TRBV6-6 with TRBJ2-2; 11 bases are a match to TRBD1. The CDR3 spans 16 residues. CDR1 and CDR2 from the germline V gene are MNHNY and SVGAGI (reference sequence). V shed 5 bases and J 6 bases; nucleotides not matched to a gene: 8. Here the CDR3 reads CASSRPGTGGSGELFF. The CDR3 region has the DNA TGTGCCAGCAGTCGCCCCGGGACAGGGGGTTCCGGGGAGCTGTTTTTT.

J is TRBJ2-1 and V is TRBV9, with 7 bases matching TRBD2. V was pared by 4 bases and J by 0 bases, with 4 bases of the junction left unmatched. CDR3 length equals 15 residues. Germline V gives CDR1 SGDLS, CDR2 YYNGEE. CDR3 residues: CASSQLANSYNEQFF. The DNA for the CDR3 is TGTGCCAGCAGCCAACTAGCGAACTCCTACAATGAGCAGTTCTTC.

The chain combines TRBV10-3 with TRBJ1-6, with D possibly being TRBD1 (6 bases). The CDR3 totals 16 residues. Germline CDR1 reads ENHRY; CDR2 reads SYGVKD. V lost 10 bases and J 7 bases, leaving 23 bases between the germline ends. The CDR3 loop reads CATQGGRTGGNSPLHF. The CDR3 nucleotides are TGTGCCACCCAAGGGGGGCGGACGGGGGGGAATTCACCCCTCCACTTT.

The CDR3 nucleotides are TGTGCCAGTAGTATGGATCGGAACACTGAAGCTTTCTTT. It translates to CASSMDRNTEAFF. This chain joins TRBV19 and TRBJ1-1, with D hard to call. CDR1 and CDR2 (germline): LNHDA, SQIVND (reference sequence). This CDR3 is built from 13 residues. Trimming took 3 bases from V and 1 from J, leaving 6 bases between them.

Only a few counts were recorded for this clone. V and J are TRBV25-1 and TRBJ2-3; the D is unclear. Trimming removed 6 bases at V and 1 base at J, with 5 bases between. The CDR3 sequence is 12 residues long. Germline-derived CDR1 and CDR2 are MGHDK and SYGVNS. In nucleotides, the CDR3 is TGTGCCAGCAGCCAGGGCACAGATACGCAGTATTTT. This gives the protein CASSQGTDTQYF.

The genes are TRBV18 and TRBJ1-6; D may be TRBD1 (5 bases). Germline assignment: CDR1 KGHSH and CDR2 LQKENI. The germline V and J ends were trimmed by 3 bases and 4 bases, with 7 bases remaining between them. This CDR3 has 14 residues. Written as DNA, the CDR3 is TGTGCCAGCTCACCGCAGGGTTATAATTCACCCCTCCACTTT. Translation: CASSPQGYNSPLHF. Supplemented by reference TRBV18 and TRBJ1-6, the full variable domain reads NAGVMQNPRHLVRRRGQEARLRCSPMKGHSHVYWYRQLPEEGLKFMVYLQKENIIDESGMPKERFSAEFPKEGPSILRIQQVVRGDSAAYFCASSPQGYNSPLHFGNGTRLTVT.

The CDR3 here is CASSLEVGGNYEQYF. Here the CDR3 DNA reads TGCGCCAGCAGCTTGGAGGTGGGGGGAAACTACGAGCAGTACTTC. This rearrangement joins TRBV5-1 to TRBJ2-7, with a weak D call TRBD2 (6 bases). From germline, CDR1 is SGHRS and CDR2 YFSETQ. V lost 0 bases, J lost 3 bases, and 13 bases lay in between. This CDR3 is 15 amino acids long. The full variable domain, its missing parts supplied by reference TRBV5-1 and TRBJ2-7, is KAGVTQTPRYLIKTRGQQVTLSCSPISGHRSVSWYQQTPGQGLQFLFEYFSETQRNKGNFPGRFSGRQFSNSRSEMNVSTLELGDSALYLCASSLEVGGNYEQYFGPGTRLTVT.

The gene calls are TRBV6-5 and TRBJ2-7; D is unresolved. The V and J ends lost 2 bases and 4 bases respectively, with 6 bases between them. The germline V gene encodes CDR1 MNHEY and CDR2 SVGAGI. The length of the CDR3 is 12 residues. Here the CDR3 DNA reads TGTGCCAGCAGTTACGAGGATTACGAGCAGTACTTC. It yields the protein CASSYEDYEQYF.

J is TRBJ1-1 and V is TRBV19; possible D gene TRBD1, 6 bases. The V end was cut by 5 bases, the J end by 1 base, with 17 bases between. CDR3 length: 16 residues. Germline V lookup: CDR1 LNHDA, CDR2 SQIVND (reference sequence). CDR3 sequence: CASSLRQARGNTEAFF. The CDR3 DNA reads TGTGCCAGTAGTCTACGACAGGCCCGAGGGAACACTGAAGCTTTCTTT.

This chain links TRBV6-1 with TRBJ1-6; 9 bases match TRBD1. Germline V CDR1 and CDR2: MNHNS, SASEGT. The CDR3 runs 15 residues. The V and J ends lost 2 bases and 7 bases, in that order; junction bases with no gene match: 3. The CDR3 here is CASSEPGQGNSPLHF. The CDR3 bases are TGTGCCAGCAGTGAACCCGGACAGGGGAATTCACCCCTCCACTTT.

J is TRBJ2-7 and V is TRBV5-1; 9 nucleotides match TRBD1. V gave up 5 bases and J gave up 6 bases; unmatched junction bases: 15. The germline V gene encodes CDR1 SGHRS and CDR2 YFSETQ. The CDR3 extends over 16 amino acids. For the CDR3, the DNA is TGCGCCAGCAGGGAAACCGGGACAGGGCCGGGGGGCGAGCAGTACTTC. It translates to CASRETGTGPGGEQYF.

This sequence joins TRBV10-3 and TRBJ2-3; either TRBD1 or TRBD2 may fit D (5 bases each). In germline, CDR1 is ENHRY, CDR2 SYGVKD. V gave up 7 bases and J gave up 4 bases, with 12 bases separating them. CDR3 length equals 13 residues. This chain's CDR3 is CAITGPTADTQYF. In nucleotides, the CDR3 is TGTGCCATCACGGGGCCCACGGCAGATACGCAGTATTTT.

J is TRBJ1-5 and V is TRBV23-1; D is ambiguous. TRBV23-1 is given ORF status, its function remaining uncertain. This CDR3 spans 19 amino acids. V shed 7 bases and J shed 0 bases, with 25 bases lying between them. The chain's CDR3 is CASIPPESWTLSSNQPQHF. In nucleotides, the CDR3 is TGCGCCAGCATACCCCCAGAATCATGGACTCTAAGTAGCAATCAGCCCCAGCATTTT.

V usage is TRBV30 and J usage is TRBJ1-5, with TRBD1 identical over 7 bases. The length of the CDR3 is 17 residues. V lost 0 bases, J lost 2 bases, and 10 bases stayed unmatched. Germline lookup yields CDR1 GTSNPN and CDR2 SVGIG (reference sequence). The CDR3 region is CAWSVHPTGVGNQPQHF. The CDR3 coding sequence is TGTGCCTGGAGTGTTCACCCTACAGGGGTTGGCAATCAGCCCCAGCATTTT.

This chain links TRBV4-2 with TRBJ1-3; D is unresolved. With 1 base removed from V and 4 bases from J, the gap between germline ends came to 17 bases. This CDR3 contains 17 residues. The germline V gene has CDR1 LGHNA and CDR2 YNFKEQ. CDR3 in amino acids: CASSQATSSGEGNTIYF. The CDR3 DNA reads TGTGCCAGCAGCCAAGCAACCTCAAGTGGAGAAGGAAACACCATATATTTT.

This chain links TRBV13 with TRBJ2-3; TRBD2 agrees at 11 bases. The CDR3 runs to 11 residues. The germline V gene encodes CDR1 PRHDT and CDR2 FYEKMQ (reference sequence). V shed 5 bases, J shed 14 bases, and the junction held 3 bases outside the gene matches. CDR3 loop: CASSQLAGVYF. In nucleotides, the CDR3 is TGTGCCAGCAGCCAACTAGCGGGGGTGTATTTT.